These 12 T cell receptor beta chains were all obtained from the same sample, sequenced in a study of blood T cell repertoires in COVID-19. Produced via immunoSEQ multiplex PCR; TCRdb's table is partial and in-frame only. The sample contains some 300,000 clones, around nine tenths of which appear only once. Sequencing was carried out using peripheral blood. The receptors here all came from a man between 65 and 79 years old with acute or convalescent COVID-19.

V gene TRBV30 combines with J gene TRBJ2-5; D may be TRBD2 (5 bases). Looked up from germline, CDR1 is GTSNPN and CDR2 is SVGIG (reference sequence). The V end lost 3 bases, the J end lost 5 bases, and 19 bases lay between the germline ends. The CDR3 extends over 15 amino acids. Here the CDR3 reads CAWRGFKGGHETQYF. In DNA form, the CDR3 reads TGTGCCTGGAGGGGATTTAAAGGCGGGCACGAGACCCAGTACTTC.

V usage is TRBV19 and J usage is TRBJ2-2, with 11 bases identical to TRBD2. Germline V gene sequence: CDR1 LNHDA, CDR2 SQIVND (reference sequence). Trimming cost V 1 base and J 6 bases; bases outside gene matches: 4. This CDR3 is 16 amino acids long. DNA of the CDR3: TGTGCCAGTAGTATAGTAGCGGGAGGGCCCCCCGGGGAGCTGTTTTTT. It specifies CASSIVAGGPPGELFF.

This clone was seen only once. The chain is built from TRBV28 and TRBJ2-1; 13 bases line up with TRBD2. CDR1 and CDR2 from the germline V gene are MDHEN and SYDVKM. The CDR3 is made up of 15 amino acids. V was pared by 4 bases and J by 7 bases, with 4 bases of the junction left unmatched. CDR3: CASSYPGLAGNEQFF. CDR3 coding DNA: TGTGCCAGCAGTTATCCGGGACTAGCGGGAAATGAGCAGTTCTTC.

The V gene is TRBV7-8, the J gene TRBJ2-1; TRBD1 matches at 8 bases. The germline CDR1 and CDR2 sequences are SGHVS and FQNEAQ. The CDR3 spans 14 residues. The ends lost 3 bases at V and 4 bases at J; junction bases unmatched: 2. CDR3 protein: CASSFRQGYNEQFF. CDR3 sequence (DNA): TGTGCCAGCAGCTTCCGACAGGGGTACAATGAGCAGTTCTTC. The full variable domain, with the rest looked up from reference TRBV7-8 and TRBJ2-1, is GAGVSQSPRYKVAKRGQDVALRCDPISGHVSLFWYQQALGQGPEFLTYFQNEAQLDKSGLPSDRFFAERPEGSVSTLKIQRTQQEDSAVYLCASSFRQGYNEQFFGPGTRLTVL.

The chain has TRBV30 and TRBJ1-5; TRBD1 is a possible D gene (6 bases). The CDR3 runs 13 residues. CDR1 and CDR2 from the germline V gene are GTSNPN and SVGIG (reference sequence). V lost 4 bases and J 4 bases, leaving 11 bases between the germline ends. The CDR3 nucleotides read TGTGCCTGGACTCAGGGGCAAAATCAGCCCCAGCATTTT. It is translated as CAWTQGQNQPQHF.

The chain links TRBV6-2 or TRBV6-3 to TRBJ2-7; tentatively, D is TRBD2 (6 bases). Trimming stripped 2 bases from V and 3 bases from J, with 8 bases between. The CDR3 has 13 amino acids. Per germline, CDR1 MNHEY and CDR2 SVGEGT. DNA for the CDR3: TGTGCCAGCAGTTACGGACTATACTACGAGCAGTACTTC. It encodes CASSYGLYYEQYF.

The CDR3: CAWSASSDTQYF. The CDR3 DNA follows: TGTGCCTGGAGTGCTTCTTCAGATACGCAGTATTTT. The chain has TRBV30 and TRBJ2-3; D unclear. Per germline, CDR1 GTSNPN and CDR2 SVGIG (reference sequence). Trimming cost V 1 base and J 4 bases, with 6 bases left between them. The CDR3 length is 12 residues.

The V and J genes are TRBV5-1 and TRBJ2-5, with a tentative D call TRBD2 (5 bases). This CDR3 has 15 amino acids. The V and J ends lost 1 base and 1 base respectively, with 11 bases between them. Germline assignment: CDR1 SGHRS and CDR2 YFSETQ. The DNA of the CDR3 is TGCGCCAGCAGCTTGTTTTTTACTAGCCAAGAGACCCAGTACTTC. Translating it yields CASSLFFTSQETQYF. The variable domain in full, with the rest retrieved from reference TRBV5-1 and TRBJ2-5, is KAGVTQTPRYLIKTRGQQVTLSCSPISGHRSVSWYQQTPGQGLQFLFEYFSETQRNKGNFPGRFSGRQFSNSRSEMNVSTLELGDSALYLCASSLFFTSQETQYFGPGTRLLVL.

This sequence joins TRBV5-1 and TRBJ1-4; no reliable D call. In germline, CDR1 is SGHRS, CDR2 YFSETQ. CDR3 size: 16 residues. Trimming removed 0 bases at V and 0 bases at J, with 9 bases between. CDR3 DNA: TGCGCCAGCAGCTTGGGCAGCCTAGCAACTAATGAAAAACTGTTTTTT. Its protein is CASSLGSLATNEKLFF.

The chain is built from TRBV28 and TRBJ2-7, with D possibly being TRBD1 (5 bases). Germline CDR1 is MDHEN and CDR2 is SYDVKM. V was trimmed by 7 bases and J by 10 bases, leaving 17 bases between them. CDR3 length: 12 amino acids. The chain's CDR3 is CASNSPPGHQYF. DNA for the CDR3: TGTGCCAGCAACTCACCCCCAGGGCATCAGTACTTC. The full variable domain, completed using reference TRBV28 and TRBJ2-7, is DVKVTQSSRYLVKRTGEKVFLECVQDMDHENMFWYRQDPGLGLRLIYFSYDVKMKEKGDIPEGYSVSREKKERFSLILESASTNQTSMYLCASNSPPGHQYFGPGTRLTVT.

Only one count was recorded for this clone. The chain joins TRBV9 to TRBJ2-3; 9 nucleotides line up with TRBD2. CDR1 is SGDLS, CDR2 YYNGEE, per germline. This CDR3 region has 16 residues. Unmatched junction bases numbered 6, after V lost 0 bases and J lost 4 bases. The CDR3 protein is CASSVEAGGGADTQYF. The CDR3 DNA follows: TGTGCCAGCAGCGTAGAAGCGGGAGGCGGCGCAGATACGCAGTATTTT.

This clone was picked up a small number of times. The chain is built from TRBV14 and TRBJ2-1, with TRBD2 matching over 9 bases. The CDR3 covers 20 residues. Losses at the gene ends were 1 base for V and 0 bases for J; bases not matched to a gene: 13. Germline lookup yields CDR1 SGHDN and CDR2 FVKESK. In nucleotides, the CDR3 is TGTGCCAGCAGCCAAGCCCACGCTAGCGGGACCCTGAGCTCCTACAATGAGCAGTTCTTC. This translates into CASSQAHASGTLSSYNEQFF.